This T cell receptor (beta chain) derives from a study of cytomegalovirus exposure and HLA in healthy donors. Study at large: Approximately 200 million T cells yielded some 120 million unique TCR beta sequences in earlier analysis.

13 Jbeta primers and 60 Vbeta primers were used for the PCR. Method: immunoSEQ multiplex PCR; TCRdb's copy keeps in-frame clones and lacks some. Of about 140,000 clones detected, 70% to 85% appear once; the ten largest clones hold 1.9%. The study's findings and limits: Using a false discovery rate of 0.05, a later analysis showed that 16,000 or so TCR beta sequences were associated with HLA alleles.

The CDR3 consists of 12 residues. The germline V and J ends were trimmed by 6 bases and 2 bases, with 7 bases remaining between them. Germline loops: CDR1 SNHLY, CDR2 FYNNEI. Of note for this clone: Its antigen is unknown.

This TCR derives from a woman in her 40s in good health and CMV-seronegative. Sequences were obtained from PBMCs. The chain combines TRBV2 with TRBJ2-5; TRBD1 is a possible D gene (6 bases). The CDR3 DNA sequence: TGTGCCAGCAGAGGACAGCAAGAGACCCAGTACTTC. Translating it yields CASRGQQETQYF.